These T cell receptor beta chains were read from a single sample in a study of response to subunit inactivated influenza vaccine. TCRdb re-called the RT-PCR reads through MiXCR, storing one row per CDR3 protein. Altogether more than 400,000 distinct CDR3 sequences are present, around 9.9% being singletons, with the ten largest covering roughly 12%. The starting material was PBMCs from blood, obtained 40 to 50 days after vaccination. These receptors all stem from a man aged 50-60 years who received an inactivated influenza vaccine. Both conserved end residues are trimmed from each CDR3. Where a row states a size, it is once, few, many or the class of an expanded clone; other rows omit it.

v_call | clone_size | cdr3_aa
TRBV20-1 | NA | SASALRTEAF
TRBV11-2 | few | ASSFQGSRSTDTQY
TRBV20-1 | many | SAGRQGGEQY
TRBV6-1 | few | ASTRAGTSYEQY
TRBV20-1 | few | SATQGPGANVLT
TRBV20-1 | NA | SARDRRQGIEKLF
TRBV5-1 | few | ASSYLNREANEQF
TRBV12-3/TRBV12-4 | NA | ASRLRDSYTGELF
TRBV6-5 | NA | ASSPIREVSGTDTQY
TRBV6-2/TRBV6-3 | once | ASSYGAVLSYEQY
TRBV6-2/TRBV6-3 | few | ASSRTGMGKETQY
TRBV7-6 | few | ASSPDRVVFGETQY
TRBV7-8 | few | ASSLGALAESSYEQY
TRBV5-1 | few | ASSFLDRAPSDTQY
TRBV5-6 | NA | ASSRRQGGGQPQH
TRBV20-1 | NA | SARRGTAQETQY
TRBV21-1 | few | ASSKPSINSYNEQF
TRBV9 | many | ASSVGGEQVEQY
TRBV28 | NA | ASAPAGLGLIDTQY
TRBV9 | NA | ASSVGMRDNEQF
TRBV20-1 | few | SAPQVPGESSYNEQF
TRBV20-1 | many | SAMGGQPQH
TRBV12-3/TRBV12-4 | few | ASSFPMAEAF
TRBV28 | few | ASSFRLTGELF
TRBV28 | NA | ASSEQDTEAF
TRBV28 | NA | ASSPPRVGGNTIY
TRBV29-1 | many | SVVGLAGASTDTQY
TRBV7-3 | few | ASSLTGLAGGNEQF
TRBV3-1 | few | ASSHLAGEDTQY
TRBV12-3/TRBV12-4 | many | ASSLTNYEQY
TRBV7-6 | many | ASSLEVWVTGELF
TRBV20-1 | few | SGRQGTFYEQY
TRBV12-3/TRBV12-4 | many | ASSFAQPPITGGPYNEQF
TRBV7-9 | few | ASSLGRVEPYEQY
TRBV18 | NA | ASSPRTSGMTDTQY
TRBV24-1 | few | ATSVGTSTDTQY
TRBV29-1 | few | SVDAQTGTRQETQY
TRBV5-1 | NA | ASSGQPSGNTIY
TRBV10-3 | many | ATRDRESYEQY
TRBV20-1 | NA | SVPVRGSPLH
TRBV7-9 | NA | ASSPPTGRETQY
TRBV7-9 | many | ASSSWTGVNEQY
TRBV5-1 | many | ASSFRDRWADTQY
TRBV10-3 | many | AISEAWTSGGPTDTQY
TRBV6-1 | NA | ASSSGSRVQETQY
TRBV2 | NA | ASSVRLDIQGTQY
TRBV11-2 | NA | ATTSWGQRNTEAF
TRBV28 | NA | ASSSYAGPRGTDTQY
TRBV7-9 | NA | ASSLGGVSSTDTQY
TRBV7-6 | many | ASSLAQGDTQY